This record covers a single T cell receptor beta chain. There are 15 residues in the CDR3. CDR1 is LNHDA and CDR2 is SQIVND in the germline V gene (reference sequence). V lost 7 bases to trimming and J lost 8 bases, with 22 bases between them. Assay used: immunoSEQ multiplex PCR; TCRdb lists only in-frame clones, some missing. The profile shows 400,000 to 500,000 clones, around 87% of them singletons. This entry is derived from a study of blood T cell repertoires in COVID-19. Turning to the study itself: Sample material is recorded as cDNA or gDNA derived from T cells, B-cell-depleted T cells, or PBMCs.

In Cohort 3, a recovered donor had either two negative PCRs, clearance, or symptom resolution. What was sequenced was PBMCs or T cells enriched from blood (not recorded which). The receptor was isolated from a woman in her 40s who had recovered from COVID-19. The chain joins TRBV19 to TRBJ2-3; D possibly corresponds to TRBD1 (7 bases). CDR3 DNA: TGTGCCAGTATCTCCACTAGCAGCGCAGGGGGTACGCAGTATTTT. It specifies CASISTSSAGGTQYF.